What follows describes a single TCR beta chain. Antigen unknown. The CDR3 runs to 15 residues. CDR1 and CDR2 (germline): LGHNA, YSLEER. The V gene lost 1 base and the J gene lost 4 bases, with 13 bases spanning the gap. The data derive from a study of graft-versus-host responses after intestinal transplantation. Background on the study: Recipients got multivisceral, liver-intestinal, or isolated intestinal transplants. Overall study findings and caveats: Ileal or blood samples showed some GvH clones first, and such clones were also found in recipient marrow.

TCRdb's copy holds only in-frame clones and misses some; the assay was immunoSEQ multiplex PCR. Among approximately 110,000 clones listed, more than 80% were seen once. The sample here was unstimulated CD4+ T cells sorted from spleen or lymph node cells, taken before transplant. V gene TRBV4-3 combines with J gene TRBJ1-2; D is possibly TRBD1 (5 bases). The TCR originated in a human donor who was the organ donor for an intestinal transplant. In DNA form, the CDR3 reads TGCGCCAGCAGCCAAGTCCCCCCAGGGTTCTATGGCTACACCTTC. This sequence encodes CASSQVPPGFYGYTF.